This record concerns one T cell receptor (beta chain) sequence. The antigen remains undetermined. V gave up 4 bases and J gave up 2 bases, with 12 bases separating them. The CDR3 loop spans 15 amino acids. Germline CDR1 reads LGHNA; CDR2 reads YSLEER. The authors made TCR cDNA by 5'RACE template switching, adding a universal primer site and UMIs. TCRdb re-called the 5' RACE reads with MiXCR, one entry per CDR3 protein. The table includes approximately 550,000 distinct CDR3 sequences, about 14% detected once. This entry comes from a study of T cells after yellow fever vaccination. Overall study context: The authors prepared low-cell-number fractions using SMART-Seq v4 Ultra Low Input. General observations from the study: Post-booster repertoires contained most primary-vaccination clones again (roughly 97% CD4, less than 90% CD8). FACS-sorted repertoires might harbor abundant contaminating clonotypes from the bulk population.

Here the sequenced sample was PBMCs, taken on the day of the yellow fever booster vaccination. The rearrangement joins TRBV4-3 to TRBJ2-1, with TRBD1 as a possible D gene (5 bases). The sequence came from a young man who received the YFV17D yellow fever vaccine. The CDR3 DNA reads TGCGCCAGCAGCCGGGGCACGGACCCCTACAATGAGCAGTTCTTC. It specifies CASSRGTDPYNEQFF.